The clone carrying this T cell receptor beta chain was detected many times. These data belong to a study of human T cells and chemical hapten exposure. TCRdb itself ran the RACE reads through MiXCR, one entry per CDR3 protein. The sample has about 71,000 distinct CDR3 sequences; roughly 9.2% are singletons. Described time point: patch test 1, 2 weeks after DPC sensitization. Treatment described: therapeutic diphenylcyclopropenone sensitization with weekly scalp DPC. CDR1 and CDR2 from the germline V gene are SGHTA and FQGNSA. Trimming pared 4 bases from V and 1 base from J, leaving 7 bases between. The length of the CDR3 is 13 residues.

Sequenced here: whole blood, sampled in connection with sensitization to the hapten diphenylcyclopropenone (DPC). The receptor was derived from a woman in her thirties or forties with alopecia areata. Some clones in this sample may be carry-over from other donors' samples. J is TRBJ2-5 and V is TRBV7-2; no clear D. The CDR3 DNA sequence: TGTGCCAGCAGCTCTTACCTCCAAGAGACCCAGTACTTC. Amino acid sequence: CASSSYLQETQYF.